A single sample gave rise to the 5 T cell receptor beta chains below, sequenced in a study of regulatory T cells in long-lasting Graves disease (dated by TCRdb to the early 2020s). Reading the label with the study, this specimen's time point is: newly diagnosed GD, antithyroid drugs for less than 3 months. RNA was extracted from PBMCs in TRIzol for both TCR sequencing and RNA sequencing. The library was produced with multiplex PCR. Data came from an Illumina HiSeq 4000. TCR beta libraries were built with iRepertoire HTBI primers and Arm-PCR amplification of CDR3 regions. The public reads were run again by TCRdb, first through fastp at Q25 and then through MiXCR, and only productive beta chains were kept. Identical CDR3 proteins give one entry, which carries the most common genes and DNA. This sample gives around 450,000 distinct CDR3 sequences in total; 14% to 15% of them show up just once. Jointly, the top ten make up roughly 8% of the sample.

The same specimen was also included in a second study, on T cells in Graves' hyperthyroidism and ophthalmopathy.

Specimen: peripheral blood mononuclear cells (PBMCs), collected at new diagnosis, from a patient treated with antithyroid drugs. These receptors originate from a woman between 35 and 50 years old with Graves disease. Donor details come from another sample of the same person, matched by shared clones.

As for this clonotype: Being one base from a much bigger clone, this may be a read error. The V call is TRBV12-3 or TRBV12-4, the J call TRBJ2-1, with D hard to call. The CDR3 covers 13 residues. CDR3: CASSSHRPDEHFF. As DNA, the CDR3 is TGTGCCAGCAGCTCCCACCGGCCCGATGAGCACTTCTTC.

A few counts support this clonotype. The gene calls are TRBV6-1 and TRBJ1-4; D is possibly TRBD1 (6 bases). Germline CDR1 and CDR2: MNHNS and SASEGT. V lost 6 bases and J 8 bases, leaving 16 bases between the germline ends. The CDR3 spans 14 residues. The CDR3 DNA reads TGTGCCAGCAGCGGGGCAGTGGGGGGCGAAAAACTGTTTTTT. Translated: CASSGAVGGEKLFF.

The V gene is TRBV6-2 or TRBV6-3, the J gene TRBJ2-3; D might be TRBD1 (5 bases). This CDR3 is built from 14 residues. V was shortened by 4 bases and J by 3 bases, with 11 bases between the two germline ends. Germline loops: CDR1 MNHEY, CDR2 SVGEGT. CDR3 in DNA: TGTGCCAGCAGTTCAGGGTGGAAGACAGATACGCAGTATTTT. Encoded protein: CASSSGWKTDTQYF.

This clonotype was found many times. This rearrangement joins TRBV7-9 to TRBJ2-7; TRBD2 matches at 9 bases. Trimming cost V 0 bases and J 5 bases; bases outside gene matches: 11. CDR1 and CDR2 (germline): SEHNR, FQNEAQ (reference sequence). CDR3 length: 17 residues. The CDR3 region has the DNA TGTGCCAGCAGCTTAGCTTTCTTCGCGGGAGGGCTGGACGAGCAGTACTTC. This codes for CASSLAFFAGGLDEQYF.

This clonotype was detected many times. The rearrangement uses TRBV2 and TRBJ2-1, with 7 bases aligning to TRBD2. J lost 5 bases, V lost 3 bases, and 7 bases had no gene match. The germline CDR1 and CDR2 sequences are SNHLY and FYNNEI. The CDR3 totals 15 residues. The CDR3 bases are TGTGCCAGCAGTGAGTGGGCTAGCGGCAACAATGAGCAGTTCTTC. This translates into CASSEWASGNNEQFF.